This T cell receptor beta chain was captured by sequencing in a study of CD8+CD57+ T cells in acquired aplastic anemia. The sequenced patients had an expansion of CD8+CD57+ cells seen by flow cytometry. Study results and limitations: Patients showed no significant difference from controls in CD8+ Simpson's diversity.

According to the study, genomic DNA was the template for TCR beta VDJ and CDR3 profiling. Via MiXCR, TCRdb re-called the reads, giving one row per CDR3 protein. The table includes hundreds of thousands of distinct CDR3 sequences, around 33% detected once. The CDR3 sequence is 12 residues long. After removal of 6 bases from V and 4 bases from J, the junction contained 1 base not matched to a gene. The germline CDR1 and CDR2 sequences are SNHLY and FYNNEI. This clonotype was counted at least ten times. Its antigen remains unidentified. Sequencing was carried out using sorted CD4+, CD8+, or CD8+CD57+ T cells (not recorded which) from PBMCs. The chain employs TRBV2 and TRBJ1-2, with 8 bases aligning to TRBD1. The TCR sequence derives from a human donor with aplastic anemia. For the CDR3, the DNA is TGTGCCAGCAGGACAGGGGCCTATGGCTACACCTTC. This codes for CASRTGAYGYTF.